The 21 T cell receptor beta chains given below trace back to one sample, sequenced in a study of Graves' ophthalmopathy and Graves' hyperthyroidism. RNA transcripts served as template for amplifying TCR beta CDR3 sequences. First-round RT-PCR employed HTBI primers, with a second-round multiplex PCR after it. Using its own MiXCR run on the multiplex PCR reads, TCRdb lists one record per CDR3 protein. The sample has roughly 220,000 distinct CDR3 sequences, around 45% seen once. Sequenced input: peripheral blood. The receptors here all came from an adult man with Graves' ophthalmopathy.

The chain carries TRBV5-1 and TRBJ1-1, with D possibly being TRBD1 (6 bases). The CDR3 extends over 14 amino acids. Trimming cost V 3 bases and J 1 base, with 10 bases left between them. CDR1 and CDR2 from the germline V gene are SGHRS and YFSETQ. The CDR3 coding sequence is TGCGCCAGCAGCTACCGGGACACGAACACTGAAGCTTTCTTT. It encodes CASSYRDTNTEAFF. Together with reference TRBV5-1 and TRBJ1-1, the CDR3 gives the full variable domain: KAGVTQTPRYLIKTRGQQVTLSCSPISGHRSVSWYQQTPGQGLQFLFEYFSETQRNKGNFPGRFSGRQFSNSRSEMNVSTLELGDSALYLCASSYRDTNTEAFFGQGTRLTVV.

The chain uses TRBV10-2 and TRBJ1-5; D possibly corresponds to TRBD1 (6 bases). V lost 6 bases and J lost 6, with 15 bases in between. The CDR3 loop spans 14 amino acids. Germline-derived CDR1 and CDR2 are WSHSY and SAAADI. CDR3 sequence (DNA): TGCGCCAGCAGCCAGGGGCGCGCGGGTCAGCCCCAGCATTTT. Translation: CASSQGRAGQPQHF.

This clonotype showed up just a few times. V is TRBV12-3 or TRBV12-4 and J is TRBJ2-5, with D possibly TRBD2 on 5 matching bases. The CDR3 totals 16 residues. V was pared by 4 bases and J by 1 base, with 16 bases between. The CDR3 DNA sequence: TGTGCCAGCAGTTCCTCCGGTGCGGGCAGCCAAGAGACCCAGTACTTC. Translating it yields CASSSSGAGSQETQYF.

The rearrangement joins TRBV5-1 to TRBJ2-5, with D tentatively TRBD2 (6 bases). The J call is in doubt because the DNA end fits TRBJ2-1 better. Looked up from germline, CDR1 is SGHRS and CDR2 is YFSETQ. There are 12 residues in the CDR3. The CDR3 reads CASSFLTSEQFF. The CDR3 DNA sequence: TGCGCCAGCAGCTTCTTGACTAGTGAGCAGTTCTTC.

There are many counts of this clonotype. J is TRBJ1-1 and V is TRBV29-1; no clear D gene. CDR1 and CDR2 from the germline V gene are SQVTM and ANQGSEA. This CDR3 contains 12 residues. Trimming removed 5 bases at V and 1 base at J, with 8 bases between. Here the CDR3 DNA reads TGCAGCGTTTCCAGGTCGAACACTGAAGCTTTCTTT. Its protein is CSVSRSNTEAFF.

The chain employs TRBV2 and TRBJ1-1; D is ambiguous. Trimming took 3 bases from V and 2 from J, leaving 13 bases between them. The CDR3 is made up of 15 amino acids. Per the germline V gene, CDR1 is SNHLY and CDR2 is FYNNEI. Here the CDR3 reads CASSEISGSNTEAFF. In nucleotides, the CDR3 is TGTGCCAGCAGTGAGATTTCCGGCAGCAACACTGAAGCTTTCTTT.

The rearrangement joins TRBV10-3 to TRBJ2-2, with 9 bases lining up with TRBD1. CDR3 size: 15 residues. Germline V gene lookup returns CDR1 ENHRY and CDR2 SYGVKD. V lost 8 bases to trimming and J lost 6 bases; unmatched junction nucleotides: 10. The CDR3 loop reads CAIPRDRAFAGELFF. CDR3 bases: TGTGCCATCCCAAGGGACAGGGCGTTCGCCGGGGAGCTGTTTTTT.

The chain has TRBV29-1 and TRBJ1-1; tentatively, D is TRBD1 (5 bases). This CDR3 contains 13 residues. The germline CDR1 and CDR2 sequences are SQVTM and ANQGSEA. This CDR3 is CSLGARPNTEAFF. In DNA, the CDR3 is TGCAGTCTAGGGGCACGTCCGAACACTGAAGCTTTCTTT.

This clonotype was seen a handful of times. The chain joins TRBV10-1 to TRBJ2-7; D remains ambiguous. This CDR3 is built from 11 residues. The germline V and J ends were trimmed by 6 bases and 9 bases, with 12 bases remaining between them. Germline CDR1 is WNHNN and CDR2 is SYGVQD (reference sequence). The CDR3 bases are TGCGCCAGCAGCCCCAGTGGCGGGCAGTACTTC. The encoded protein is CASSPSGGQYF.

This sequence joins TRBV9 and TRBJ2-7, with a tentative D call TRBD2 (5 bases). Between the trimmed V and J ends, which lost 3 bases and 4 bases, there was a span of 14 bases. CDR3 length: 14 residues. The germline V gene encodes CDR1 SGDLS and CDR2 YYNGEE. This CDR3 reads CASSAAPGKYEQYF. For the CDR3, the DNA is TGTGCCAGCAGCGCGGCCCCGGGAAAATACGAGCAGTACTTC.

The chain couples TRBV19 to TRBJ1-3; D is possibly TRBD1 (5 bases). This CDR3 region has 15 residues. V gave up 3 bases and J gave up 8 bases, with 17 bases separating them. CDR1 and CDR2 from the germline V gene are LNHDA and SQIVND (reference sequence). The CDR3 bases are TGTGCCAGTAGTATCCGAAAGGGGTACGCGGACACCATATATTTT. This sequence encodes CASSIRKGYADTIYF.

This clonotype appeared once. V gene TRBV20-1 combines with J gene TRBJ2-7, with D perhaps being TRBD1 or TRBD2 (5 bases each). Germline lookup yields CDR1 DFQATT and CDR2 SNEGSKA (reference sequence). The CDR3 loop spans 16 amino acids. Trimming took 3 bases from V and 3 from J, leaving 21 bases between them. The CDR3 nucleotides read TGCAGTGCTAGGGATCCACCACCGGGACGGAACTACGAGCAGTACTTC. Amino acid sequence: CSARDPPPGRNYEQYF.

This clonotype was recorded a few times. The V call is TRBV2, the J call TRBJ1-1, with 8 bases that match TRBD1. The V and J ends lost 5 bases and 5 bases, in that order; junction bases with no gene match: 7. Germline V gene sequence: CDR1 SNHLY, CDR2 FYNNEI. The CDR3 is 14 residues long. Here the CDR3 DNA reads TGTGCCAGCAGTTACGCCGGGACAGGAACTGAAGCTTTCTTT. Amino acids: CASSYAGTGTEAFF.

The V call is TRBV29-1, the J call TRBJ2-5; D call uncertain. The V gene lost 1 base and the J gene lost 0 bases, with 3 bases spanning the gap. The CDR3 loop spans 12 amino acids. The germline V gene encodes CDR1 SQVTM and CDR2 ANQGSEA. Here the CDR3 DNA reads TGCAGCGTTGAAGCCAACCAAGAGACCCAGTACTTC. Protein: CSVEANQETQYF.

Turning to this clonotype: A read error is likely, as this CDR3 ends without the conserved phenylalanine or tryptophan. The J gene is TRBJ2-7, the V gene TRBV7-2; 8 positions match TRBD1. Trimming took 1 base from V and 1 from J; bases not matched to a gene: 9. CDR1 is SGHTA, CDR2 FQGNSA, per germline. The CDR3 loop spans 17 amino acids. In DNA, the CDR3 is TGTGCCAGCAGCTTAGTCCCCCGGACAGGGAGGTCCTACGAGCAGTACCTC. Translation: CASSLVPRTGRSYEQYL.

This chain links TRBV29-1 with TRBJ2-5; TRBD2 aligns across 11 bases. The germline gives CDR1 SQVTM, CDR2 ANQGSEA. V lost 3 bases to trimming and J lost 1 base; unmatched junction nucleotides: 7. The CDR3 runs to 16 residues. As DNA, the CDR3 is TGCAGCGTTGAGGTGGGGCTAGCGGGGGGCCAAGAGACCCAGTACTTC. This codes for CSVEVGLAGGQETQYF.

This chain connects TRBV29-1 to TRBJ2-1; the match to TRBD2 covers 7 bases. V lost 3 bases to trimming and J lost 15 bases; unmatched junction nucleotides: 17. Per germline, CDR1 SQVTM and CDR2 ANQGSEA. CDR3 size: 14 residues. This chain's CDR3 is CSVDRLAAPRYRFF. The CDR3 DNA follows: TGCAGCGTTGATCGGCTAGCGGCCCCAAGATATCGGTTCTTC.

The V and J genes are TRBV20-1 and TRBJ2-5; TRBD2 agrees at 12 bases. CDR1 and CDR2 from the germline V gene are DFQATT and SNEGSKA (reference sequence). CDR3 length: 15 residues. The V gene end was trimmed by 6 bases and the J gene end by 4 bases; junction bases not matched to a gene: 9. The chain's CDR3 is CSARLLAGGGETQYF. For the CDR3, the DNA is TGCAGTGCCAGACTCCTAGCGGGAGGGGGAGAGACCCAGTACTTC.

J is TRBJ1-1 and V is TRBV20-1; TRBD1 is a possible D gene (6 bases). This CDR3 contains 15 residues. Germline assignment: CDR1 DFQATT and CDR2 SNEGSKA (reference sequence). Trimming stripped 5 bases from V and 2 bases from J, with 18 bases between. CDR3: CSAGGTRNFNTEAFF. Here the CDR3 DNA reads TGCAGTGCTGGGGGGACACGAAATTTTAACACTGAAGCTTTCTTT.

This clonotype turned up a few times. The rearrangement uses TRBV7-2 and TRBJ2-2; D unresolved. CDR1 and CDR2 from the germline V gene are SGHTA and FQGNSA. The ends were cut back, 5 bases at V and 8 bases at J, with 24 bases in the middle. The CDR3 contains 17 residues. DNA of the CDR3: TGTGCCAGCAGCCCGGCCCAGACCCCGTTTCGGTCGGGGGAGCTGTTTTTT. Translated, it gives CASSPAQTPFRSGELFF.

The V gene is TRBV5-6, the J gene TRBJ2-5; tentative D call: TRBD2 (5 bases). Germline assignment: CDR1 SGHDT and CDR2 YYEEEE. Between the trimmed V and J ends, which lost 2 bases and 4 bases, there was a span of 12 bases. The CDR3 sequence is 14 residues long. The DNA of the CDR3 is TGTGCCAGCAGCTTCGGCGGGTCGGGAGAGACCCAGTACTTC. This gives the protein CASSFGGSGETQYF.